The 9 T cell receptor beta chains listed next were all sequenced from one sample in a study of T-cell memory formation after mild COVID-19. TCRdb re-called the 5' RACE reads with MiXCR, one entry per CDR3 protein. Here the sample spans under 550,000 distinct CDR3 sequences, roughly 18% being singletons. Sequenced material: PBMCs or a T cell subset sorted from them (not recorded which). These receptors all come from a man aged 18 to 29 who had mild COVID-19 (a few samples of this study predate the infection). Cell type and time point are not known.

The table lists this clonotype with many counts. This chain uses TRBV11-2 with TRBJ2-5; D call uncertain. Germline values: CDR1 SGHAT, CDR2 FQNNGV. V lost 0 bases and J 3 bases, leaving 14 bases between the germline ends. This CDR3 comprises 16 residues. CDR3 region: CASSLDQWTVKETQYF. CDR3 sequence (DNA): TGTGCCAGCAGCTTAGATCAATGGACGGTTAAAGAGACCCAGTACTTC.

Here the CDR3 reads CASSQEPGQGNIQYF. The CDR3 nucleotides read TGCGCCAGCAGCCAAGAGCCCGGACAGGGAAACATTCAGTACTTC. J is TRBJ2-4 and V is TRBV4-1; 8 nucleotides match TRBD1. The CDR3 runs to 15 residues. The J segment lost 6 bases and the V segment lost 0 bases, leaving 4 bases of the junction unmatched. Looked up from germline, CDR1 is MGHRA and CDR2 is YSYEKL.

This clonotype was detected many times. DNA for the CDR3: TGTGCCAGTAGTATCGGGGTGTACAATGAGCAGTTCTTC. It translates to CASSIGVYNEQFF. The chain joins TRBV19 to TRBJ2-1; the D gene is possibly TRBD2 (5 bases). The germline V gene encodes CDR1 LNHDA and CDR2 SQIVND (reference sequence). The CDR3 is made up of 13 amino acids. V was trimmed by 3 bases and J by 4 bases, leaving 7 bases between them.

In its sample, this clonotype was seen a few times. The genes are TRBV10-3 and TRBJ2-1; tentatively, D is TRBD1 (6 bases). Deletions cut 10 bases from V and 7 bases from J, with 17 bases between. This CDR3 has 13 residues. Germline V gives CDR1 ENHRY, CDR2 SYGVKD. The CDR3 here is CATWEQGLNEQFF. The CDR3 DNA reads TGTGCCACCTGGGAGCAGGGGTTAAATGAGCAGTTCTTC.

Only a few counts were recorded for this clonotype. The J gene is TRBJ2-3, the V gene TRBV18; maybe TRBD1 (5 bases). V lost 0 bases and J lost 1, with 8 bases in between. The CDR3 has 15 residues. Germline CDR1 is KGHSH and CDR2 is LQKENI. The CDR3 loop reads CASSPPGRGTDTQYF. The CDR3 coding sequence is TGTGCCAGCTCACCACCGGGCAGGGGCACAGATACGCAGTATTTT.

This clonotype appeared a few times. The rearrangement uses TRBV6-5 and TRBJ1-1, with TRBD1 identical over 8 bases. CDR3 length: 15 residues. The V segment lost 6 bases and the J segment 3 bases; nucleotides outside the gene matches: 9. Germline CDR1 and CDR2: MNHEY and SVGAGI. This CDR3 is CASRRTGKVDTEAFF. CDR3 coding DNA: TGTGCCAGCAGGAGGACAGGGAAGGTGGACACTGAAGCTTTCTTT.

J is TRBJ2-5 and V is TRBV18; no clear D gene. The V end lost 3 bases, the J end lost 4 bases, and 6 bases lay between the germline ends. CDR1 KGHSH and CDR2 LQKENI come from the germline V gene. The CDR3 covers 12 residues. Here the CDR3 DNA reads TGTGCCAGCTCACCGAGTCCAGAGACCCAGTACTTC. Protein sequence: CASSPSPETQYF.

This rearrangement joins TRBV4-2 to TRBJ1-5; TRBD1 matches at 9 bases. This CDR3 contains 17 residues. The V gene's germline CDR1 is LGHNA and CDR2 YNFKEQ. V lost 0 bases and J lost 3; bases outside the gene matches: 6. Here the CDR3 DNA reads TGTGCCAGCAGCCAAGACGGGGGGACAGGGTACAATCAGCCCCAGCATTTT. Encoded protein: CASSQDGGTGYNQPQHF.

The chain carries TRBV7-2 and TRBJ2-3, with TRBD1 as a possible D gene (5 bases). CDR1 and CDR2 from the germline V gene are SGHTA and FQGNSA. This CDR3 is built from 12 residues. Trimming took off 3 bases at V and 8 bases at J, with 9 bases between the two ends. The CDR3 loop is CASSFRVGTQYF. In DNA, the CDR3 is TGTGCCAGCAGCTTCAGGGTCGGTACGCAGTATTTT.